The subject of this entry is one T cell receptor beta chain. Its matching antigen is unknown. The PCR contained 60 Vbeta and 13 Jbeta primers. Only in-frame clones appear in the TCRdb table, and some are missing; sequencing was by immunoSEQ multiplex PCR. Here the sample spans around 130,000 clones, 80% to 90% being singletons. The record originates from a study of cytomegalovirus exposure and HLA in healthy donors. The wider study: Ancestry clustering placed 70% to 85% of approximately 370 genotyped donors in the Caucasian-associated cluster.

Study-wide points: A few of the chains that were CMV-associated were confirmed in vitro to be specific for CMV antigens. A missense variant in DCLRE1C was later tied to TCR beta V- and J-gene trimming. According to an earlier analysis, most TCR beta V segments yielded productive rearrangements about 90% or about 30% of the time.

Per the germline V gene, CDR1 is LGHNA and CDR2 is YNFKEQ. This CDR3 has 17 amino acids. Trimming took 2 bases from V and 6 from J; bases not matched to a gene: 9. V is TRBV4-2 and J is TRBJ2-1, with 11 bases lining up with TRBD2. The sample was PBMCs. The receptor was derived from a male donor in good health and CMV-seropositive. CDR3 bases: TGTGCCAGCAGCCAACCAAGAACTAGCGGGGGTGGCAATGAGCAGTTCTTC. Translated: CASSQPRTSGGGNEQFF.